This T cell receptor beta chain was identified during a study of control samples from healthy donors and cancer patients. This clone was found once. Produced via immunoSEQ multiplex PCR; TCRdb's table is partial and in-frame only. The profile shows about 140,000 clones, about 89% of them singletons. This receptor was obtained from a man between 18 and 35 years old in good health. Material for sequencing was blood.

The CDR3 loop is CASSLTSGGRYEQYF. The CDR3 nucleotides read TGTGCCAGCAGCTTGACTAGCGGGGGTCGCTACGAGCAGTACTTC. The chain has TRBV7-2 and TRBJ2-7; the match to TRBD2 covers 12 bases. Losses at the gene ends were 3 bases for V and 3 bases for J; bases not matched to a gene: 3. The V gene's germline CDR1 is SGHTA and CDR2 FQGNSA. The CDR3 consists of 15 residues.